The 14 T cell receptor beta chains listed next were all sequenced from one sample in a study of breast tumors, draining lymph nodes, adjacent tissues. Samples came from axillary lymph nodes draining the breast cancer. TCRdb reanalysed the multiplex PCR reads using MiXCR and keeps one entry per CDR3 protein. Altogether under 85,000 distinct CDR3 sequences are present, approximately 19% being singletons, with the ten largest covering less than 3%. Material for sequencing was axillary lymph node tissue. These TCRs come from a female donor with breast cancer. Some clones in this sample may be carry-over from other donors' samples.

CDR3 in DNA: TGCAGTGGGCAGGTAGCCAAAAACATTCAGTACTTC. Its protein is CSGQVAKNIQYF. The chain links TRBV20-1 to TRBJ2-4; D is ambiguous. V shed 7 bases and J shed 0 bases, with 7 bases lying between them. The CDR3 length is 12 residues. From germline, CDR1 is DFQATT and CDR2 SNEGSKA (reference sequence).

This clonotype was seen a few times. The chain recombines TRBV12-5 with TRBJ2-1; TRBD1 aligns across 10 bases. Germline lookup yields CDR1 LGHNT and CDR2 FRNRAP. V lost 0 bases and J lost 1; bases outside the gene matches: 6. The CDR3 covers 18 residues. CDR3 sequence: CASGLVKEGQGSYNEQFF. CDR3 sequence (DNA): TGTGCTAGTGGTTTGGTCAAGGAGGGACAGGGGTCCTACAATGAGCAGTTCTTC.

This clonotype turned up a few times. The V call is TRBV27, the J call TRBJ1-6, with TRBD1 matching 9 bases. Per the germline V gene, CDR1 is MNHEY and CDR2 is SMNVEV (reference sequence). The CDR3 has 17 amino acids. After removal of 6 bases from V and 10 bases from J, the junction contained 16 bases not matched to a gene. The CDR3 sequence: CASSLIPPGQGRSPLHF. DNA of the CDR3: TGTGCCAGCAGCCTAATCCCCCCGGGACAGGGCCGATCACCCCTCCACTTT.

In regard to this clonotype: It may be a read error: a sequence one base away is much more abundant. The chain has TRBV4-1 and TRBJ1-2; 8 nucleotides line up with TRBD1. Germline V CDR1 and CDR2: MGHRA, YSYEKL. Unmatched junction bases numbered 24, after V lost 0 bases and J lost 9 bases. The CDR3 runs 20 residues. The CDR3 DNA sequence: TGCGCCAGCAGCCAAGATAGGGGCACCGGGGCAGGGGGCGCAGAACGTAGCTACACCTTC. This codes for CASSQDRGTGAGGAERSYTF.

This clonotype was detected many times. The V and J genes are TRBV5-6 and TRBJ2-2; no clear D gene. Germline V CDR1 and CDR2: SGHDT, YYEEEE. The V and J ends lost 4 bases and 6 bases respectively, with 16 bases between them. The CDR3 is 15 residues long. The CDR3 DNA is TGTGCCAGCAGCCCTCGGGCACACGGTCCCGGGGAGCTGTTTTTT. It yields the protein CASSPRAHGPGELFF.

Note on this clonotype: This may arise from a read error, as a much more abundant clone is one base away. This chain connects TRBV6-5 to TRBJ2-7; TRBD2 matches 7 bases. CDR3 length equals 19 residues. Germline V gene data show CDR1 as MNHEY and CDR2 as SVGAGI. V shed 3 bases, J shed 3 bases, and the junction held 20 bases outside the gene matches. The CDR3 DNA reads TGTGCCAGCAGTTATCAAAGGGCTGGCGGGAGTATGGCTCACTACGAGCAGTACTTC. Translated: CASSYQRAGGSMAHYEQYF.

This clonotype was found many times. This sequence joins TRBV4-2 and TRBJ2-2; D not certain. V was cut by 1 base and J by 6 bases, with 6 bases left in between. This CDR3 has 13 residues. Per the germline V gene, CDR1 is LGHNA and CDR2 is YNFKEQ. The chain's CDR3 is CASSQVGPGELFF. The CDR3 bases are TGTGCCAGCAGCCAAGTTGGGCCCGGGGAGCTGTTTTTT.

In this sample, this clonotype turned up a few times. V gene TRBV27 combines with J gene TRBJ2-5, with 8 bases matching TRBD1. The trim removed 4 bases at V and 7 bases at J, leaving 8 bases unmatched. The CDR3 consists of 14 residues. CDR1 and CDR2 from the germline V gene are MNHEY and SMNVEV (reference sequence). The CDR3 protein is CASSSYRGAGTQYF. In DNA, the CDR3 is TGTGCCAGCAGTTCCTACAGGGGGGCTGGGACCCAGTACTTC.

The sample holds many counts of this clonotype. The chain recombines TRBV30 with TRBJ1-6; D possibly corresponds to TRBD1 (5 bases). Germline V gives CDR1 GTSNPN, CDR2 SVGIG (reference sequence). The CDR3 runs 13 residues. Trimming removed 3 bases at V and 9 bases at J, with 12 bases between. The CDR3 loop reads CAWSLSGRSPLHF. CDR3 nucleotide sequence: TGTGCCTGGAGCCTATCGGGACGTTCACCCCTCCACTTT.

V and J are TRBV6-6 and TRBJ2-7; no firm D call. This CDR3 is built from 12 residues. Germline lookup yields CDR1 MNHNY and CDR2 SVGAGI (reference sequence). The V and J ends lost 4 bases and 7 bases respectively, with 11 bases between them. The CDR3 bases are TGTGCCAGCAGTTTGCCCTCGAGAGAGCAGTACTTC. Protein product: CASSLPSREQYF.

This clonotype was observed many times. The rearrangement links TRBV15 to TRBJ2-7; tentatively, D is TRBD2 (6 bases). This CDR3 is 15 amino acids long. Germline V gene sequence: CDR1 LNHNV, CDR2 YYDKDF (reference sequence). Trimming removed 0 bases from V and 3 bases from J, with 12 bases in between. The CDR3 DNA sequence: TGTGCCACCAGCAGAGAGAGTAGCGGCTACTACGAGCAGTACTTC. Its protein product is CATSRESSGYYEQYF.

This clonotype showed up many times. The gene calls are TRBV5-1 and TRBJ2-1; D is unresolved. The CDR3 sequence is 14 residues long. V lost 6 bases, J lost 7 bases, and 17 bases lay in between. Germline CDR1 SGHRS, CDR2 YFSETQ. The CDR3 protein is CASTTTPDTNEQFF. For the CDR3, the DNA is TGCGCCAGCACCACCACCCCCGACACTAATGAGCAGTTCTTC.

This clonotype is deemed medium-sized (0.01 to 0.1%). The chain couples TRBV20-1 to TRBJ2-7; no clear D gene. V gave up 5 bases and J gave up 0 bases, with 14 bases separating them. Per the germline V gene, CDR1 is DFQATT and CDR2 is SNEGSKA (reference sequence). The CDR3 runs to 14 residues. CDR3 in DNA: TGCAGTGCTCACCCCGGCAGCCTCTCCTACGAGCAGTACTTC. This codes for CSAHPGSLSYEQYF.

This clonotype was counted ten times or more. The chain employs TRBV6-6 and TRBJ2-1; 7 bases are a match to TRBD1. Germline V gene lookup returns CDR1 MNHNY and CDR2 SVGAGI (reference sequence). The V gene end was trimmed by 7 bases and the J gene end by 3 bases; junction bases not matched to a gene: 12. This CDR3 spans 16 amino acids. The CDR3 loop is CASTWVQAGGYNEQFF. In DNA, the CDR3 is TGTGCCAGCACTTGGGTGCAGGCAGGGGGCTACAATGAGCAGTTCTTC.